This paragraph reports one T cell receptor beta chain. The data stem from a study of glioma-infiltrating T cells after dendritic cell vaccination. The immunoSEQ assay amplified TCRB CDR3 from up to 2 ug DNA. Primers: 60 V beta forward and 13 J beta reverse. Sequencing used immunoSEQ multiplex PCR; TCRdb keeps in-frame clones, though not all of them. Here the sample spans fewer than 85,000 clones, about four fifths being singletons. This CDR3 contains 11 residues. The ends were cut back, 3 bases at V and 3 bases at J, with 5 bases in the middle. The germline gives CDR1 DFQATT, CDR2 SNEGSKA (reference sequence).

The material was blood, obtained before dendritic cell vaccination. The rearrangement links TRBV20-1 to TRBJ1-2; D is uncertain. This TCR was recovered from a human donor with glioblastoma. CDR3 nucleotide sequence: TGCAGTGCTAGTAGAGACTATGGCTACACCTTC. Its protein is CSASRDYGYTF.